Listed below are T cell receptor beta chains from one sample, sequenced in a study of cytomegalovirus exposure and HLA in healthy donors. Profiling relied on immunoSEQ multiplex PCR, and the TCRdb table lists in-frame clones only, not all of them. Among some 150,000 clones listed, about 86% were seen once. The specimen was PBMCs. The receptors come from a man between 18 and 29 years old in good health and CMV-seropositive. CDR3s include the opening cysteine and the closing phenylalanine or tryptophan. D genes are given only for firm matches. Size tells how often a clone was seen (once, few, many) or the class of an expanded clone, and some rows leave it out.

V,D,J,size,CDR3,DNA
TRBV4-3,.,TRBJ2-1,.,CASSQGSDSDLHNEQFF,TGCGCCAGCAGCCAAGGGAGTGACTCCGACCTTCACAATGAGCAGTTCTTC
TRBV6-5,.,TRBJ1-1,once,CASSRQATRFEAFF,TGTGCCAGCAGCCGACAGGCCACCAGGTTTGAAGCTTTCTTT
TRBV6-6,.,TRBJ1-5,.,CASSVQGNQPQHF,TGTGCCAGCAGTGTACAGGGAAATCAGCCCCAGCATTTT
TRBV5-1,.,TRBJ1-1,.,CASSTQGGGMSEAFF,TGCGCCAGCAGCACCCAGGGCGGGGGAATGAGTGAAGCTTTCTTT
TRBV5-4,.,TRBJ2-5,.,CASSLGGFETQYF,TGTGCCAGCAGCTTGGGCGGTTTCGAGACCCAGTACTTC
TRBV4-1,.,TRBJ1-4,.,CASSQDLTMPMEKLFF,TGCGCCAGCAGCCAAGATCTCACAATGCCGATGGAAAAACTGTTTTTT
TRBV19,.,TRBJ1-2,.,CASRARYGYTF,TGTGCCTCCCGAGCTCGCTATGGCTACACCTTC
TRBV7-3,.,TRBJ1-1,once,CASSLTWAPGANTEAFF,TGTGCCAGCAGCTTAACATGGGCCCCGGGAGCGAACACTGAAGCTTTCTTT
TRBV6-1,.,TRBJ1-5,.,CASSKHNQPQHF,TGTGCCAGCAGTAAACACAATCAGCCCCAGCATTTT
TRBV11-2,TRBD2,TRBJ2-7,.,CASSFLAGASYEQYF,TGTGCCAGCAGCTTCCTAGCGGGTGCCTCCTACGAGCAGTACTTC
TRBV7-2,.,TRBJ1-1,.,CASSLVQNTEAFF,TGTGCCAGCAGCTTAGTACAGAACACTGAAGCTTTCTTT
TRBV2,TRBD1,TRBJ2-1,.,CASSAPPGTGDYNEQFF,TGTGCCAGCAGTGCCCCCCCCGGGACAGGGGATTACAATGAGCAGTTCTTC
TRBV23-1,TRBD2,TRBJ2-5,.,CASSLSVGTSARQETQYF,TGCGCCAGCAGTCTTTCAGTGGGAACTAGCGCCCGCCAAGAGACCCAGTACTTC
TRBV5-1,TRBD2,TRBJ2-7,.,CASSFGLAAYEQYF,TGCGCCAGCAGTTTCGGGCTAGCGGCCTACGAGCAGTACTTC
TRBV18,TRBD1,TRBJ2-3,.,CASSRRGQGRDTQYF,TGTGCCAGCTCACGAAGGGGACAGGGGAGAGATACGCAGTATTTT
TRBV5-4,.,TRBJ1-2,.,CASSLEQPARYGYTF,TGTGCCAGCAGCTTGGAACAGCCCGCTCGGTATGGCTACACCTTC
TRBV6-5,TRBD2,TRBJ2-7,.,CASRESSGGSYEQYF,TGTGCCAGCAGGGAATCTAGCGGGGGTTCCTACGAGCAGTACTTC
TRBV25-1,.,TRBJ2-1,.,CASSELGGPGDEQFF,TGTGCCAGCAGTGAACTCGGCGGGCCGGGCGATGAGCAGTTCTTC
TRBV7-9,TRBD1,TRBJ2-7,.,CASSLALQGAGEQYF,TGTGCCAGCAGCTTAGCTTTACAGGGGGCCGGAGAGCAGTACTTC
TRBV6-6,TRBD2,TRBJ2-1,.,CASSPAGDNGDNEQFF,TGTGCCAGCAGTCCAGCGGGAGACAATGGAGACAATGAGCAGTTCTTC
TRBV7-9,.,TRBJ1-6,once,CASSHGGAPANSPLHF,TGTGCCAGCAGCCACGGGGGGGCGCCGGCTAATTCACCCCTCCACTTT
TRBV19,TRBD1,TRBJ1-5,.,CASSMAAQGHQPQHF,TGTGCCAGTAGTATGGCAGCACAGGGGCATCAGCCCCAGCATTTT
TRBV29-1,.,TRBJ2-5,.,CSAHQAAGTQETQYF,TGCAGCGCCCATCAAGCGGCGGGGACCCAAGAGACCCAGTACTTC
TRBV5-4,TRBD1,TRBJ2-7,.,CASSTPQGAAGEQYF,TGTGCCAGCAGTACCCCACAGGGGGCGGCTGGCGAGCAGTACTTC
TRBV4-1,TRBD2,TRBJ2-5,.,CASSLGLAGAGTQYF,TGCGCCAGCAGCCTCGGACTAGCGGGGGCCGGGACCCAGTACTTC
TRBV7-6,TRBD1,TRBJ2-1,.,CASSLGFRDRVLHEQFF,TGTGCCAGCAGCTTAGGGTTTAGGGACAGGGTTCTTCATGAGCAGTTCTTC
TRBV6-5,TRBD1,TRBJ2-1,.,CASSSDRGPYNEQFF,TGTGCCAGCAGTTCAGACAGGGGGCCCTACAATGAGCAGTTCTTC
TRBV6-6,TRBD1,TRBJ1-2,.,CASSYAQGANYGYTF,TGTGCCAGCAGTTACGCGCAGGGGGCCAACTATGGCTACACCTTC
TRBV7-3,TRBD2,TRBJ2-7,few,CASSPTSGALSYEQYF,TGTGCCAGCAGCCCGACTAGCGGGGCCCTTTCCTACGAGCAGTACTTC
TRBV6-1,.,TRBJ2-5,.,CASSVGLRGGETQYF,TGTGCCAGCAGTGTAGGACTACGCGGGGGCGAGACCCAGTACTTC